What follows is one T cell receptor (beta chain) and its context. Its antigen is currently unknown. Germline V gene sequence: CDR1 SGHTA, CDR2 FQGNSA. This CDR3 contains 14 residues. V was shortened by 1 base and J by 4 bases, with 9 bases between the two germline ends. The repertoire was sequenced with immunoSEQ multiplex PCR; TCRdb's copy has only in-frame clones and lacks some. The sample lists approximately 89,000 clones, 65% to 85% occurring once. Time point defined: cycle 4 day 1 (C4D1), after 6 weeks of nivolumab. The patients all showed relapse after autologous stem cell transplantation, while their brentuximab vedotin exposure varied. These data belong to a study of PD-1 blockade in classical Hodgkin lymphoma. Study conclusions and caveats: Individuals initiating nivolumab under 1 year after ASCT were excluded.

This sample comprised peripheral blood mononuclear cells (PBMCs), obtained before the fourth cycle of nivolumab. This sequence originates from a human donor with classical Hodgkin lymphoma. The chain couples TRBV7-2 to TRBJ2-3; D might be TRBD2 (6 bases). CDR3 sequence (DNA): TGTGCCAGCAGCTTAGGCGGGACGTCAGATACGCAGTATTTT. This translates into CASSLGGTSDTQYF.